The clone carrying this T cell receptor beta chain was counted many times. The record originates from a study of regulatory T cells in long-lasting Graves disease. Time point reported: newly diagnosed GD, antithyroid drugs for less than 3 months. PBMCs provided the RNA from which the TCR library was made. The authors drew patients from an endocrinology department in Xi'an, China. Construction of the TCR beta libraries employed iRepertoire HTBI primers in conjunction with Arm-PCR of CDR3 regions. TCRdb reprocessed the multiplex PCR reads via MiXCR and lists one record per CDR3 protein. The sample yields 680,000 or so distinct CDR3 sequences, roughly 15% seen once. The CDR3 runs to 13 residues. V shed 6 bases and J shed 4 bases, with 12 bases lying between them. In germline, CDR1 is MNHEY, CDR2 SMNVEV (reference sequence). These sequences were also reported in another study, on T cells in Graves' hyperthyroidism and ophthalmopathy.

The chain is built from TRBV27 and TRBJ1-2; weak D call: TRBD1 (6 bases). The specimen was peripheral blood mononuclear cells (PBMCs), collected at new diagnosis, from a patient treated with antithyroid drugs. The receptor's source is a woman aged 25 to 39 with Graves disease. CDR3 DNA sequence: TGTGCCAGCAGCCGGACAGAGCTCTATGGCTACACCTTC. Its protein is CASSRTELYGYTF.